This is a list of T cell receptor beta chains from one sample in a study of CD8 T cells in ankylosing spondylitis. TCRdb analysed the 5' RACE reads with MiXCR anew, one entry per CDR3 protein. This table holds roughly 670,000 distinct CDR3 sequences, roughly 19% found once. The sample comprised blood, either unsorted or a sorted T cell fraction (not recorded which). The source is a male donor with ankylosing spondylitis. The CDR3 runs from the conserved cysteine through the conserved F or W. Each record gives: J gene, clone size, V gene, D gene, CDR3 DNA, CDR3 protein. A D gene is named only where the DNA matches it firmly. Some rows have no size entry. The others give once, few or many, or a class for an expanded clone.

>TRBJ1-1|.|TRBV6-1|.
TGTGCCCTACGGGGGGGGGTGATCACTGAAGCTTTCTTT
CALRGGVITEAFF
>TRBJ1-3|few|TRBV9|.
TGTGCCAGCAGCGTAGAGGTTACCTCGGGCAACACCATATATTTT
CASSVEVTSGNTIYF
>TRBJ2-1|many|TRBV9|.
TGTGCCAGCAGCACCCGACTAGAGGGGAACAATGAGCAGTTCTTC
CASSTRLEGNNEQFF
>TRBJ2-5|.|TRBV20-1|TRBD2
TGCAGTGCTAGAGATCGGGAGGATGGGATCCAAGAGACCCAGTACTTC
CSARDREDGIQETQYF
>TRBJ2-5|few|TRBV5-1|.
TGCGCCAGCAGCTTAGGGGGGCCGCACGAAGAGACCCAGTACTTC
CASSLGGPHEETQYF
>TRBJ2-7|few|TRBV5-6|.
TGTGCCAGCAGCTTGAAAGCCTCCTACGAGCAGTACTTC
CASSLKASYEQYF
>TRBJ2-1|many|TRBV9|TRBD2
TGTGCCAGCAGCCCTCGGACTTCGGGGGGCAATGAGCAGTTCTTC
CASSPRTSGGNEQFF
>TRBJ1-2|.|TRBV18|.
TGTGCCAGCTCACCAGAGACCGGGGGCTACACCTTC
CASSPETGGYTF
>TRBJ2-5|.|TRBV15|.
TGTGCCACCAGCAGTGATCGATCGCAGCAAGAGACCCAGTACTTC
CATSSDRSQQETQYF
>TRBJ1-2|.|TRBV3-1|.
TGTGCCAGCAGCCAAGAGCCCTCAGGGGTGGTCTATGGCTACACCTTC
CASSQEPSGVVYGYTF
>TRBJ2-2|.|TRBV7-2|.
TGTGCCAGCAGCTTAACTCCTAGGGCCGGGGAGCTGTTTTTT
CASSLTPRAGELFF
>TRBJ1-2|.|TRBV5-4|TRBD1
TGTGCCAGCAGTTACGCTTGGTGGACAGGGGTCAATGGCTACACCTTC
CASSYAWWTGVNGYTF
>TRBJ2-7|few|TRBV6-6|.
TGTGCCAGCAGTTACGAACCAGGGGTCGAGCAGTACTTC
CASSYEPGVEQYF
>TRBJ1-4|few|TRBV7-9|.
TGTGCCAGCAGCCAGGGTCAGACCGATAATGAAAAACTGTTTTTT
CASSQGQTDNEKLFF
>TRBJ1-4|.|TRBV4-1|TRBD1
TGCGCCAGCAGCCAAGCTCCTTCCGGGACAGGCAATGAAAAACTGTTTTTT
CASSQAPSGTGNEKLFF
>TRBJ1-2|.|TRBV12-3/TRBV12-4|.
TGTGCCAGCAGTTTAGCCGGCAGATTTAACTATGGCTACACCTTC
CASSLAGRFNYGYTF
>TRBJ2-6|.|TRBV28|TRBD2
TGTGCCAGCAGTCCCGGGGGGACTGGGGCCAACGTCCTGACTTTC
CASSPGGTGANVLTF
>TRBJ2-3|many|TRBV30|TRBD2
TGTGCCTGGGGTAGACTAGCATCTCCAGATACGCAGTATTTT
CAWGRLASPDTQYF
>TRBJ1-6|few|TRBV5-1|.
TGCGCCAGCTCCCTCTCGGTCTCCTCCAATTCACCCCTCCACTTT
CASSLSVSSNSPLHF
>TRBJ2-5|few|TRBV7-9|.
TGTGCCAGCAGCCCCGCCGGAACCCAGGTCGGAGAGACCCAGTACTTC
CASSPAGTQVGETQYF
>TRBJ2-7|.|TRBV28|TRBD1
TGTGCCAGCAGTCCGGCCCACAGGGGCTACGAGCAGTACTTC
CASSPAHRGYEQYF
>TRBJ2-3|few|TRBV15|TRBD2
TGTGCCACAGTTAGCGGGAGTCGCTCAGATACGCAGTATTTT
CATVSGSRSDTQYF
>TRBJ2-2|few|TRBV7-3|.
TGTGCCAGCAGCTTATTAGGCCAGCCTACCGGGGAGCTGTTTTTT
CASSLLGQPTGELFF
>TRBJ2-2|few|TRBV7-2|.
TGTGCCAGCAGCTTCTGGGGGGCGGGCACCGGGGAGCTGTTTTTT
CASSFWGAGTGELFF
>TRBJ2-5|.|TRBV20-1|TRBD1
TGCAGTGCTCCCCGTGGACAGGTAGCCTCATTTCAAGAGACCCAGTACTTC
CSAPRGQVASFQETQYF
>TRBJ2-3|few|TRBV14|.
TGTGCCAGCAGCCACGTGAGATCGGGGAGCACAGATACGCAGTATTTT
CASSHVRSGSTDTQYF
>TRBJ2-1|once|TRBV5-1|.
TGCGCCAGCAGCTTACTAGGACAGAATGAGCAGTTCTTC
CASSLLGQNEQFF